The rows below give T cell receptor beta chains drawn from one sample of a study of CD8+CD57+ T cells in acquired aplastic anemia. A single record per CDR3 protein comes from TCRdb applying MiXCR to the reads. The table records some 180,000 distinct CDR3 sequences, roughly 60% of them present only once. Sequencing was performed on sorted CD4+, CD8+, or CD8+CD57+ T cells (not recorded which) from PBMCs. These receptors all come from a human donor with aplastic anemia. CDR3s include the opening cysteine and the closing phenylalanine or tryptophan. The D gene is left open where the match is weak. Clone size appears in some rows only: once, few, many, or a class for an expanded clone.

abundance,v_gene,d_gene,j_gene,CDR3aa,CDR3nt
NA,TRBV20-1,NA,TRBJ2-3,CSARESVVVPDTQYF,TGCAGTGCTAGGGAGTCAGTAGTGGTCCCAGATACGCAGTATTTT
many,TRBV5-1,NA,TRBJ2-7,CASSPRVTEAYEQYF,TGCGCCAGCAGCCCCCGAGTAACCGAAGCCTACGAGCAGTACTTC
NA,TRBV15,NA,TRBJ1-2,CATSRDLQDSTYGYTF,TGTGCCACCAGCAGAGATCTCCAGGACAGTACTTATGGCTACACCTTC
NA,TRBV9,NA,TRBJ1-6,CARDGNSPLHF,TGTGCCCGGGACGGGAATTCACCCCTCCACTTT
NA,TRBV12-3/TRBV12-4,NA,TRBJ2-5,CASSPHRESEETQYF,TGTGCCAGCAGTCCCCACAGGGAGAGTGAAGAGACCCAGTACTTC
NA,TRBV7-4,NA,TRBJ2-1,CASTKQGYNEQFF,TGTGCCAGCACTAAGCAGGGGTACAATGAGCAGTTCTTC
NA,TRBV7-9,NA,TRBJ2-5,CASSLALREQETQYF,TGTGCCAGCAGCTTAGCGTTAAGGGAACAAGAGACCCAGTACTTC
many,TRBV6-1,NA,TRBJ1-1,CASSEYTEAFF,TGTGCCAGCAGTGAATACACTGAAGCTTTCTTT
NA,TRBV7-9,NA,TRBJ2-5,CASSLNTVETQYF,TGTGCCAGCAGCTTGAATACGGTGGAGACCCAGTACTTC
NA,TRBV2,TRBD2,TRBJ2-7,CASHEGLAGGYEQYF,TGTGCCAGCCACGAAGGGTTAGCGGGAGGATACGAGCAGTACTTC
many,TRBV3-1,TRBD1,TRBJ2-7,CASSLGTGPGGEQYF,TGTGCCAGCAGCCTTGGGACAGGCCCAGGGGGGGAGCAGTACTTC
NA,TRBV5-1,NA,TRBJ2-1,CASSLNRVYNEQFF,TGCGCCAGCAGCTTGAACCGGGTCTACAATGAGCAGTTCTTC
NA,TRBV25-1,NA,TRBJ2-2,CASSGQALRGTGELFF,TGTGCCAGCAGTGGACAGGCGCTTAGGGGCACCGGGGAGCTGTTTTTT
NA,TRBV20-1,NA,TRBJ2-7,CSARDLSLEDEQYF,TGCAGTGCTAGAGATCTGTCCCTAGAGGACGAGCAGTACTTC
NA,TRBV15,NA,TRBJ2-3,CATKTRASTDTQYF,TGTGCCACCAAGACGCGGGCTTCCACAGATACGCAGTATTTT
NA,TRBV7-2,NA,TRBJ2-7,CASSLRRRAGEQYF,TGTGCCAGCAGCTTAAGGCGGCGCGCAGGAGAGCAGTACTTC
NA,TRBV10-3,TRBD2,TRBJ2-1,CAITNDRTSGDVGFNEQFF,TGTGCCATCACCAATGACCGGACTAGCGGGGATGTGGGTTTCAATGAGCAGTTCTTC
few,TRBV4-1,TRBD1,TRBJ1-2,CASSQLQGLVRFNTF,TGCGCCAGCAGCCAGTTACAGGGGCTCGTACGATTCAACACCTTC
NA,TRBV7-2,TRBD1,TRBJ1-1,CASTGQMNTEAFF,TGTGCCAGCACGGGACAGATGAACACTGAAGCTTTCTTT
NA,TRBV15,NA,TRBJ2-7,CATAPGTDSYEQYF,TGTGCCACCGCCCCCGGGACGGATTCCTACGAACAGTACTTC
once,TRBV7-2,TRBD1,TRBJ2-7,CASSFWTGNYEQYF,TGTGCCAGCAGCTTTTGGACAGGAAACTACGAGCAGTACTTC
NA,TRBV5-1,TRBD2,TRBJ2-1,CASSLGRDSYNEQFF,TGTGCCAGCAGCTTGGGGAGGGACTCCTACAATGAGCAGTTCTTC
many,TRBV6-1,NA,TRBJ1-2,CASSEAPGNYGYTF,TGTGCCAGCAGTGAAGCGCCAGGGAATTATGGCTACACCTTC
NA,TRBV4-1,TRBD1,TRBJ2-3,CASSHTPGTVTDTQYF,TGCGCCAGCAGCCACACACCCGGGACAGTCACAGATACGCAGTATTTT
NA,TRBV7-2,NA,TRBJ1-4,CASSLKGQGNEKLFF,TGTGCCAGCAGCTTAAAAGGGCAGGGGAATGAAAAACTGTTTTTT
NA,TRBV7-2,NA,TRBJ2-3,CASSSIGRSTDTQYF,TGTGCCAGCAGCTCTATCGGACGGAGCACAGATACGCAGTATTTT
NA,TRBV20-1,NA,TRBJ1-5,CSARDTGERVPQHF,TGCAGTGCTAGAGATACGGGGGAGAGGGTGCCCCAGCATTTT
many,TRBV5-1,NA,TRBJ2-1,CASSSGPSSYNEQFF,TGCGCCAGCAGCTCGGGTCCAAGCTCCTACAATGAGCAGTTCTTC
NA,TRBV10-3,TRBD2,TRBJ2-3,CAITPGTSGDTQYF,TGTGCCATCACCCCCGGGACTAGCGGAGATACGCAGTATTTT
many,TRBV24-1,NA,TRBJ1-1,CATSDSRVRDTEAFF,TGTGCCACCAGTGATTCCCGAGTAAGGGACACTGAAGCTTTCTTT
NA,TRBV4-1,NA,TRBJ1-2,CASSQEGARGREGYTF,TGCGCCAGCAGCCAAGAAGGTGCCAGGGGCAGAGAGGGCTACACCTTC
NA,TRBV2,NA,TRBJ2-7,CASSGWTVNLEQYF,TGTGCCAGCAGTGGTTGGACAGTGAATCTCGAGCAGTACTTC
few,TRBV20-1,NA,TRBJ1-1,CSASLRDLLSGTEAFF,TGCAGTGCTAGTCTGAGGGACCTCCTCTCTGGCACTGAAGCTTTCTTT
NA,TRBV9,NA,TRBJ2-3,CASSAGQSSTDTQYF,TGTGCCAGCAGCGCGGGACAAAGTAGCACAGATACGCAGTATTTT
few,TRBV15,NA,TRBJ1-5,CATSRDRGVGGNQPQHF,TGTGCCACCAGCAGAGATCGTGGGGTGGGGGGCAATCAGCCCCAGCATTTT
NA,TRBV19,NA,TRBJ1-6,CASSPEGGAELNNSPLHF,TGTGCCAGTAGTCCGGAGGGGGGCGCGGAGTTAAATAATTCACCCCTCCACTTT
once,TRBV7-8,TRBD2,TRBJ2-3,CAGGTRGADTQYF,TGTGCCGGCGGGACTAGAGGCGCAGATACGCAGTATTTT
NA,TRBV10-3,TRBD2,TRBJ2-3,CAIRGSGGRGDTQYF,TGTGCCATCAGGGGTAGCGGGGGGCGCGGAGATACGCAGTATTTT
few,TRBV19,TRBD1,TRBJ1-2,CASVPGQGAEGYTF,TGTGCCAGTGTCCCGGGACAGGGGGCTGAAGGCTACACCTTC
few,TRBV7-2,NA,TRBJ2-3,CASSLVGFGDTQYF,TGTGCCAGCAGCTTAGTCGGTTTCGGAGATACGCAGTATTTT
many,TRBV19,NA,TRBJ2-3,CASREGADTQYF,TGTGCCAGTAGGGAGGGGGCAGATACGCAGTATTTT
NA,TRBV6-1,NA,TRBJ1-3,CATYSPGYSGNTIYF,TGTGCCACCTACAGTCCAGGGTACTCTGGAAACACCATATATTTT
NA,TRBV7-6,TRBD1,TRBJ2-7,CASSLQGVAYEQYF,TGTGCCAGCAGCTTACAGGGGGTCGCCTACGAGCAGTACTTC
few,TRBV7-6,NA,TRBJ2-7,CASSLSDSVSYEQYF,TGTGCCAGCAGCTTATCGGACAGCGTATCCTACGAGCAGTACTTC
NA,TRBV7-9,NA,TRBJ2-7,CASSAEQGTHEQYF,TGTGCCAGCAGCGCCGAACAGGGTACCCACGAGCAGTACTTC
many,TRBV25-1,NA,TRBJ1-2,CASLGAGYTF,TGTGCCAGCCTGGGGGCTGGCTACACCTTC